This T cell receptor (beta chain) was retrieved from a study of early stage breast cancer tumors. Turning to the study itself: The ER+/PR+/HER2- tumors included seven or eight ductal and four lobular carcinomas.

Study-wide findings and caveats: Comparing each tissue with blood distinguished tumor from normal in most of the 16 patients.

TCRdb keeps only in-frame clones here, not all; method: immunoSEQ multiplex PCR. The sample records 35,000 to 45,000 clones, around 68% being singletons. Remarks on this clone: The antigen is not known.

The junction had 7 bases not matched to a gene; V was cut back by 1 base and J by 6 bases. This CDR3 is 15 amino acids long. Germline V lookup: CDR1 MNHNS, CDR2 SASEGT. This sequence originates from a person in their sixties or seventies with breast cancer. Material: blood. The genes are TRBV6-1 and TRBJ2-7; 9 positions agree with TRBD2. The CDR3 loop reads CASSEGSGRLGEQYF. The CDR3 DNA reads TGTGCCAGCAGTGAAGGAAGCGGGAGGTTAGGCGAGCAGTACTTC.